This T cell receptor (beta chain) emerged from a study of blood T cell repertoires in COVID-19. Study-wide background: Sample material is recorded as cDNA or gDNA derived from T cells, B-cell-depleted T cells, or PBMCs.

In assigning cohorts, the study relied on participant-reported clinical history. Sequencing was performed with immunoSEQ multiplex PCR; in TCRdb, only in-frame clones are kept and a portion is missing. The data show 150,000 to 200,000 clones, around four fifths seen once. V shed 5 bases and J 6 bases; nucleotides not matched to a gene: 12. CDR1 and CDR2 (germline): MNHEY, SMNVEV (reference sequence). This CDR3 region has 16 residues. This receptor was identified in a woman aged 50 to 60 who had recovered from COVID-19. V and J are TRBV27 and TRBJ1-1; TRBD1 matches 10 bases. Sequencing used PBMCs or T cells enriched from blood (not recorded which). In DNA, the CDR3 is TGTGCCAGCAGTCTTCGGACAGGGGGGTCGAGGGCTGAAGCTTTCTTT. This translates into CASSLRTGGSRAEAFF.